The TCR beta chain described here comes from a study of human T cells and chemical hapten exposure. About the study: Minor pooled library volume differences mainly drove per-sample TCR yield variation. Findings of the study overall: Relative to control repertoires, expanded TCRs gave rise to significantly more large CDR3 similarity clusters. All donors were alopecia patients, so their immunity may differ from that of healthy people. Once DPC sensitization occurred, TCRs above 1 in 1000 frequency showed no change.

Regarding this clonotype: Its target is unknown.

Regarding time point: patch test 1, 2 weeks after DPC sensitization. Treatment meaning: therapeutic diphenylcyclopropenone sensitization with weekly scalp DPC. Using its own MiXCR run on the RACE reads, TCRdb lists one record per CDR3 protein. The sample includes 71,000 or so distinct CDR3 sequences, around 9.5% of them seen just once. V was shortened by 2 bases and J by 4 bases, with 17 bases between the two germline ends. The CDR3 has 16 amino acids. Looked up from germline, CDR1 is MNHEY and CDR2 is SVGAGI. The origin of this receptor is a woman aged 40 to 50 with alopecia areata. Some clones in this sample may be carry-over from other donors' samples. The chain couples TRBV6-5 to TRBJ1-2; TRBD1 is a possible D gene (6 bases). The sequencing here drew on whole blood, taken in connection with sensitization to the hapten diphenylcyclopropenone (DPC). CDR3 sequence (DNA): TGTGCCAGCAGTTACCACTCTTCAGGACAGATCTATGGCTACACCTTC. Translating gives CASSYHSSGQIYGYTF.